This T cell receptor (beta chain) was observed in a study of blood T cell repertoires in COVID-19. Study details: Some COVID-19 samples were acute and others convalescent; all came from the United States, Italy and Spain.

TCRdb's copy holds only in-frame clones and misses some; the assay was immunoSEQ multiplex PCR. In the table there are about 160,000 clones, over 75% of which are singletons. Enrollees, about 18 to 89 years old, lived in approximately 24 US areas. Germline lookup yields CDR1 SEHNR and CDR2 FQNEAQ (reference sequence). This CDR3 has 15 residues. Trimming stripped 1 base from V and 0 bases from J, with 8 bases between. The rearrangement uses TRBV7-9 and TRBJ2-3; D gene uncertain. Source material: PBMCs or T cells enriched from blood (not recorded which). The source of this sequence is a woman in her 40s with acute COVID-19. DNA for the CDR3: TGTGCCAGCAGCTTAGTCCAGACTAGCACAGATACGCAGTATTTT. As protein: CASSLVQTSTDTQYF.